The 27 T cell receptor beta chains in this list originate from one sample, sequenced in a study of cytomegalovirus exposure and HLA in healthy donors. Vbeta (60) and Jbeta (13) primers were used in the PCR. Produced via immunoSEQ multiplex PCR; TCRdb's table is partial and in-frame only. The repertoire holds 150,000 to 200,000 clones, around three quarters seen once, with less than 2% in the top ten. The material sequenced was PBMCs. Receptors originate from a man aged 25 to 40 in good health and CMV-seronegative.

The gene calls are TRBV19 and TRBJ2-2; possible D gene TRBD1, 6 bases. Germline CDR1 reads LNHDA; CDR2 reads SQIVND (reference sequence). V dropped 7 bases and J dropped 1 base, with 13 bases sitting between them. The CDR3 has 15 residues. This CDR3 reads CASIAGQWNTGELFF. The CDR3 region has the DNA TGTGCCAGTATAGCAGGACAGTGGAACACCGGGGAGCTGTTTTTT.

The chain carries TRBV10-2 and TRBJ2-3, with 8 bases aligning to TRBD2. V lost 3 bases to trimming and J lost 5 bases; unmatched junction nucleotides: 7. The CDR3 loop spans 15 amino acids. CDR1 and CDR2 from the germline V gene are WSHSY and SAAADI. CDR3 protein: CASSDPAGVIDTQYF. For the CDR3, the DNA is TGCGCCAGCAGTGACCCAGCGGGAGTAATAGATACGCAGTATTTT.

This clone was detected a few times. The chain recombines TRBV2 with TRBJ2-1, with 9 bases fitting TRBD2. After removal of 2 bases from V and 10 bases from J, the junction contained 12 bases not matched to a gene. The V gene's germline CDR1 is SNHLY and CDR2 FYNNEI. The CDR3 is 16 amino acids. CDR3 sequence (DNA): TGTGCCAGCAGTGAACGGGGCGGGAGGGTTGGTGAAGAGCAGTTCTTC. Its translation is CASSERGGRVGEEQFF.

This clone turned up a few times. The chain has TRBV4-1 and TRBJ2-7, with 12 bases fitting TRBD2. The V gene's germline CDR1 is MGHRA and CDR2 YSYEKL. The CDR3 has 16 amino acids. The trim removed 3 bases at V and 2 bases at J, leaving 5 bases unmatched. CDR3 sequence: CASSHLGLAGPYEQYF. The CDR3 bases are TGCGCCAGCAGCCACTTAGGACTAGCGGGGCCCTACGAGCAGTACTTC.

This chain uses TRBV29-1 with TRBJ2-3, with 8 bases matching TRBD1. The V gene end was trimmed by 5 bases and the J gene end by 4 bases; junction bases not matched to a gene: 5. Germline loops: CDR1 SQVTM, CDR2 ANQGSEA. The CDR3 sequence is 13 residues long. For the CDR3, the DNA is TGCAGCGTTTGGGCAGGGGGCCCAGATACGCAGTATTTT. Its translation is CSVWAGGPDTQYF.

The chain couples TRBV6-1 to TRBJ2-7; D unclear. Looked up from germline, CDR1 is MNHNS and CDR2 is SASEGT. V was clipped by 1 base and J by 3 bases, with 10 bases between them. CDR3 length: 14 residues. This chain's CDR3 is CASSEVPSLYEQYF. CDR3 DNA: TGTGCCAGCAGTGAAGTTCCCAGTCTCTACGAGCAGTACTTC.

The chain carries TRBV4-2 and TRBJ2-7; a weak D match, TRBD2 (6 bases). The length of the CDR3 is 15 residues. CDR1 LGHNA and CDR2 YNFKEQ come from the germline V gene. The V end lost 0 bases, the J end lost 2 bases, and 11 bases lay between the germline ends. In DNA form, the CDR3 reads TGTGCCAGCAGCCAAGAAGGGGAGGCGACCTACGAGCAGTACTTC. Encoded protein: CASSQEGEATYEQYF.

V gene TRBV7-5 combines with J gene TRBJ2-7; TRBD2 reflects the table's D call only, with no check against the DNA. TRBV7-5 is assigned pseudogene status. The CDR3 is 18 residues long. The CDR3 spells CVRSSGLAGIRGTYEQYF. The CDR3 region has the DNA TGTGTCAGAAGTTCAGGACTAGCGGGGATACGGGGGACCTACGAGCAGTACTTC.

DNA of the CDR3: TGCGCCAGCAGCTTGGGAGCGTACAATGAGCAGTTCTTC. This translates into CASSLGAYNEQFF. The chain joins TRBV5-1 to TRBJ2-1, with D uncertain. Germline CDR1 SGHRS, CDR2 YFSETQ. CDR3 size: 13 residues. Trimming removed 0 bases from V and 4 bases from J, with 5 bases in between.

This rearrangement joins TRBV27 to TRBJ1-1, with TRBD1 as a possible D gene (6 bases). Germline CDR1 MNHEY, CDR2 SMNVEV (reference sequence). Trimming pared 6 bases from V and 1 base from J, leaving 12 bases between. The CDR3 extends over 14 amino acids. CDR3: CASRIGQQNTEAFF. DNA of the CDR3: TGTGCCAGCAGAATTGGACAGCAGAACACTGAAGCTTTCTTT.

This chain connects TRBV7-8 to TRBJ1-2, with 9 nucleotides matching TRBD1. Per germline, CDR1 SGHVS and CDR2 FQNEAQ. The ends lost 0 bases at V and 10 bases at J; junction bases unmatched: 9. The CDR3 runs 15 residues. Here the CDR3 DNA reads TGTGCCAGCAGCTTAGCAGGACAGGGGCTATCCTTCTACACCTTC. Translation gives CASSLAGQGLSFYTF.

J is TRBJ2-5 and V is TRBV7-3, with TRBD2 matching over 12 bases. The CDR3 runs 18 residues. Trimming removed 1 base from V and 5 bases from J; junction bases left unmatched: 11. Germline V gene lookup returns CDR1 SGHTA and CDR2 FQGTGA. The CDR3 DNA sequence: TGTGCCAGCAGCTTAAAAGAGGCTAGCGGGAGGGCCCAGGAGACCCAGTACTTC. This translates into CASSLKEASGRAQETQYF.

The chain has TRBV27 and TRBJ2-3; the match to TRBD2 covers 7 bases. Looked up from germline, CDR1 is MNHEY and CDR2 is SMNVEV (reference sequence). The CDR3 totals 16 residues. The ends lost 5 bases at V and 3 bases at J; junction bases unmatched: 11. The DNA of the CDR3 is TGTGCCAGCAGTCGCTCTAGCGGTGCAGGAACAGATACGCAGTATTTT. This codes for CASSRSSGAGTDTQYF.

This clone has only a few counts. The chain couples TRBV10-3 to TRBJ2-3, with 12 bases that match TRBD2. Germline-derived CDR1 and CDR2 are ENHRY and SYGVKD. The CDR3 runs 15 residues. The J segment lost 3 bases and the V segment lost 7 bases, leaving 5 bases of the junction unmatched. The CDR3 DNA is TGTGCCATCATGGGACTAGCGGGCCCTACAGATACGCAGTATTTT. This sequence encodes CAIMGLAGPTDTQYF.

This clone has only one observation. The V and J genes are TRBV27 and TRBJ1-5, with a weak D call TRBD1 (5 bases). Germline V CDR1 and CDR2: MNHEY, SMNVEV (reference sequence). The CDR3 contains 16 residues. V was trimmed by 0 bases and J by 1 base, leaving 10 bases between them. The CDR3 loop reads CASSLSTPGSNQPQHF. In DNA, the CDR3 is TGTGCCAGCAGTTTATCAACCCCAGGGAGCAATCAGCCCCAGCATTTT.

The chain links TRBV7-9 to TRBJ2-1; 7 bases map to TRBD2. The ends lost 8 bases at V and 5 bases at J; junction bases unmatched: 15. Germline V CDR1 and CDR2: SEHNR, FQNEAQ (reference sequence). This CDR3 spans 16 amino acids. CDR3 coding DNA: TGTGCCAGCCCACCTCCGGGCGGGAGACTTGACAATGAGCAGTTCTTC. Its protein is CASPPPGGRLDNEQFF.

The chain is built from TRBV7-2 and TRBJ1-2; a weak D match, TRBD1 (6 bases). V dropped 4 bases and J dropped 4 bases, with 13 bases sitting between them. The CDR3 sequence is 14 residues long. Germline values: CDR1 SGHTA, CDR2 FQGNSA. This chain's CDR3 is CASSSDRPLYGYTF. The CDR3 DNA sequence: TGTGCCAGCAGCTCAGACAGGCCTCTCTATGGCTACACCTTC.

CDR3 bases: TGTGCCAGCAGCTCCCCGGGAGTCTACAATGAGCAGTTCTTC. Translating it yields CASSSPGVYNEQFF. The chain is built from TRBV7-9 and TRBJ2-1; D perhaps matches TRBD2 (6 bases). The CDR3 contains 14 residues. The germline V gene has CDR1 SEHNR and CDR2 FQNEAQ (reference sequence). The V end lost 4 bases, the J end lost 3 bases, and 10 bases lay between the germline ends.

The CDR3 region has the DNA TGTGCCAGCAGTCTCGGGACACCCGTCCAAGAGACCCAGTACTTC. It is translated as CASSLGTPVQETQYF. The chain links TRBV27 to TRBJ2-5; D may be TRBD1 (6 bases). V was trimmed by 5 bases and J by 1 base, leaving 14 bases between them. The CDR3 length is 15 residues. Germline V gene sequence: CDR1 MNHEY, CDR2 SMNVEV (reference sequence).

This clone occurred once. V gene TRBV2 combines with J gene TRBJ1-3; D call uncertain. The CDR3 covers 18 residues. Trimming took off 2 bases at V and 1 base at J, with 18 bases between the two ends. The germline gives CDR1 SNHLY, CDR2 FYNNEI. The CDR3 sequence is CASSELVGSRYSGNTIYF. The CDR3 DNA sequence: TGTGCCAGCAGTGAACTGGTAGGGAGCAGATATTCTGGAAACACCATATATTTT.

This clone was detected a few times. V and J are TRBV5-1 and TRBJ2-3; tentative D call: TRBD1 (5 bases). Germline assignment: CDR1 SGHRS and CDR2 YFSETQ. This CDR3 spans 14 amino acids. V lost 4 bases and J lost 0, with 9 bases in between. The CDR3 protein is CASSQGGSTDTQYF. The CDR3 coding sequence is TGCGCCAGCAGCCAGGGTGGGAGCACAGATACGCAGTATTTT.

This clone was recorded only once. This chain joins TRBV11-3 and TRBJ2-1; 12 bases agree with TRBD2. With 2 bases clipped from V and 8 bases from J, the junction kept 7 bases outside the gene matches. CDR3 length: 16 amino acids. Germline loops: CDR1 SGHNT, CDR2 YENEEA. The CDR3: CASSLSSGRAFHEQFF. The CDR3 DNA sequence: TGTGCCAGCAGCTTATCTAGCGGGAGGGCCTTCCATGAGCAGTTCTTC.

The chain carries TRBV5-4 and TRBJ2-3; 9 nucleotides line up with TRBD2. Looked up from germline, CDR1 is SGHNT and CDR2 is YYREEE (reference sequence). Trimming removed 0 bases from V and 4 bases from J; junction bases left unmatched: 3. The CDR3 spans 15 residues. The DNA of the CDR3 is TGTGCCAGCAGCTTGGCACTAGCGGGCTCAGATACGCAGTATTTT. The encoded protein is CASSLALAGSDTQYF.

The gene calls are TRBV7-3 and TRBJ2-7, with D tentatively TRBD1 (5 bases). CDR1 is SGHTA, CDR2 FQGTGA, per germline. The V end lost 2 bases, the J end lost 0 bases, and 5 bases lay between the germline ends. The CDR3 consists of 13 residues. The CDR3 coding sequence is TGTGCCAGCAGCTTAGACAGCTCCTACGAGCAGTACTTC. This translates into CASSLDSSYEQYF.

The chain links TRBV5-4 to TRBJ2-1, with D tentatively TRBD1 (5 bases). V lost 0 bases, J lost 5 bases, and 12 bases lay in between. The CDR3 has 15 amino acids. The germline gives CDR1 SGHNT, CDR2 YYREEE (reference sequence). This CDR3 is CASSLGREGHNEQFF. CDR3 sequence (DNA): TGTGCCAGCAGCTTGGGCAGGGAAGGCCACAATGAGCAGTTCTTC.

CDR3 residues: CASSLGDTNQPQHF. The CDR3, as DNA: TGTGCCAGCAGTTTGGGGGACACCAATCAGCCCCAGCATTTT. The chain uses TRBV6-6 and TRBJ1-5; perhaps TRBD1 as D (6 bases). The CDR3 length is 14 residues. Germline V gene lookup returns CDR1 MNHNY and CDR2 SVGAGI (reference sequence). The V end lost 4 bases, the J end lost 3 bases, and 10 bases lay between the germline ends.

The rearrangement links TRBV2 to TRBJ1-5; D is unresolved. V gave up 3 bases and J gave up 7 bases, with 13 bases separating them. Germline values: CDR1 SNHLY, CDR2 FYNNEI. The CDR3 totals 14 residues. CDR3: CASSEEGFRQPQHF. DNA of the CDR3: TGTGCCAGCAGTGAGGAGGGATTCAGGCAGCCCCAGCATTTT.